This section outlines one TCR beta chain sequence together with its context. This sample stems from a study of shared clonotypes between healthy human individuals. V lost 5 bases to trimming and J lost 0 bases, with 14 bases between them. The CDR3 is 16 amino acids. Germline lookup yields CDR1 MDHEN and CDR2 SYDVKM. The donors, healthy adults who were HIV-negative, had experienced no recent acute infections or vaccinations. Repertoires were generated with immunoSEQ multiplex PCR, while TCRdb's copy carries only in-frame clones and drops some. Here the sample spans over 400,000 clones, about 96% being singletons.

The chain has TRBV28 and TRBJ1-3; TRBD1 might be the D (6 bases). Sequencing used naive CD4+ T cells sorted from blood. The sample's subset: CD45RA+ positively selected. The receptor comes from a woman aged 25-40 years in good health. CDR3 sequence reads: CASSPADRTSGNTIYF. In nucleotides, the CDR3 is TGTGCCAGCAGTCCGGCCGACAGGACCTCTGGAAACACCATATATTTT.